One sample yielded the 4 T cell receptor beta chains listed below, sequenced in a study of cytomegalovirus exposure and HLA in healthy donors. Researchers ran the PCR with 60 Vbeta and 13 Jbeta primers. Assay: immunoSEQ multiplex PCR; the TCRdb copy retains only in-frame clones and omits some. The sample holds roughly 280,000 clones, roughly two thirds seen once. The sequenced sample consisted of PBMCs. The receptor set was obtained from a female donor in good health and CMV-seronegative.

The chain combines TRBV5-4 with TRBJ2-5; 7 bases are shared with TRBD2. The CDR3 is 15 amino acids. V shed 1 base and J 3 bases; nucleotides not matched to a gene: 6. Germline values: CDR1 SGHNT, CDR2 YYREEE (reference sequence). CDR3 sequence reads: CASSLPSGGEETQYF. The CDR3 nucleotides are TGTGCCAGCAGCTTGCCTAGCGGAGGGGAAGAGACCCAGTACTTC.

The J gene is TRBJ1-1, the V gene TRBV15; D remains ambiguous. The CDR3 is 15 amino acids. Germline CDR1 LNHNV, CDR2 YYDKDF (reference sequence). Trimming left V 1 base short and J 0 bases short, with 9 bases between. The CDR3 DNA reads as TGTGCCACCAGCAGAGTGAGGAACTTGAACACTGAAGCTTTCTTT. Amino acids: CATSRVRNLNTEAFF.

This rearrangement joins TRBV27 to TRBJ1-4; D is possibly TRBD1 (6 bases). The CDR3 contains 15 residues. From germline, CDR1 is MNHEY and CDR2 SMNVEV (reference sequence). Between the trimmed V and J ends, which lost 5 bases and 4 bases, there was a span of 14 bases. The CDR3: CASSPGQNRNEKLFF. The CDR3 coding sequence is TGTGCCAGCAGTCCCGGACAGAACCGTAATGAAAAACTGTTTTTT.

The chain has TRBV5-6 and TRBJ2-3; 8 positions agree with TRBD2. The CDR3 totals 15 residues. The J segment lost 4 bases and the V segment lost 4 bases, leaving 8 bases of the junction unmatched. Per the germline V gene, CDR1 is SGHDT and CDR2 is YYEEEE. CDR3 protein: CASSTGRGGADTQYF. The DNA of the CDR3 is TGTGCCAGCAGCACGGGCCGGGGGGGCGCAGATACGCAGTATTTT.